This is a list of T cell receptor beta chains from one sample in a study of multiple sclerosis patients with progressive multifocal leukoencephalopathy. The table came from immunoSEQ multiplex PCR; TCRdb's copy has only in-frame clones and leaves some out. The table lists some 30,000 clones, roughly 90% of them singletons. The sample was PBMCs. Receptors were obtained from a human donor with multiple sclerosis. Each CDR3 is given with its conserved first and last residue.

V gene,J gene,CDR3 protein
TRBV12-5,TRBJ2-7,CASGFRVQQYF
TRBV6-1,-,CASSEPGGDRGYEQYF
TRBV7-2,TRBJ2-3,CASSLEGSPSTDTQYF
TRBV7-3,TRBJ2-1,CASSLLATSGRTYNEQFF
TRBV5-5,-,CASSLAHEQYF
TRBV20-1,TRBJ2-1,CSARLDEQFF
TRBV20-1,TRBJ2-1,CSARNRHEQFF
TRBV7-8,TRBJ1-1,CASSLAHRADTEAFF
TRBV6-1,TRBJ2-1,CASSESRLTPSYNEQFF
TRBV5-1,TRBJ1-2,CASSLGDKLYGYTF
TRBV29-1,TRBJ2-1,CSVDVGGSYNEQFF
TRBV28,TRBJ2-5,CASSSWTSGSEQETQYF
TRBV7-9,TRBJ1-1,CATEGGATRNTEAFF
TRBV6-5,TRBJ2-3,CASRPDGTDTQYF
TRBV9,TRBJ1-6,CASSPIPGTGNNSPLHF
TRBV28,TRBJ2-2,CASSLGGANTGELFF
TRBV18,TRBJ2-7,CASSPDRVGEQYF
TRBV2,TRBJ2-3,CASSQLGLPFTDTQYF